This T cell receptor (beta chain) came from a study of cytomegalovirus exposure and HLA in healthy donors. A multiplex PCR was run with 60 Vbeta primers and 13 Jbeta primers. Clones were read by immunoSEQ multiplex PCR, and TCRdb kept only the in-frame ones, dropping some. This table holds roughly 120,000 clones, about 60% found once. V lost 5 bases, J lost 2 bases, and 7 bases stayed unmatched. The CDR3 extends over 16 amino acids. CDR1 MDHEN and CDR2 SYDVKM come from the germline V gene. The chain is built from TRBV28 and TRBJ2-3, with 10 bases identical to TRBD1. The TCR comes from a woman aged 25 to 45 in good health and CMV-seronegative. The sample consisted of PBMCs. In DNA, the CDR3 is TGTGCCAGCAGTCCAGGGGGACAGGGGAACACAGATACGCAGTATTTT. Protein: CASSPGGQGNTDTQYF.